This T cell receptor (beta chain) was sequenced during a study of CD8+ T cells in alopecia areata. Study-wide context: Treated patients were dosed with oral tofacitinib, taking 5 to 10 mg twice daily. After 6 to 18 months of tofacitinib, follow-up continued 6 months off drug. Study conclusions and caveats: Clonality exceeded that of normal scalp in lesional scalp, most notably in alopecia totalis/universalis.

Sampling of alopecia areata patients yielded lesional scalp punch biopsies as well as peripheral blood. In each case, RNA was isolated and then reverse transcribed into cDNA as the sequencing template. Only in-frame clones appear in the TCRdb table, and some are missing; sequencing was by immunoSEQ multiplex PCR. Of over 120,000 clones detected, around 58% appear once; the ten largest clones hold under 8%. Comment on this clone: Its antigen remains unknown.

This CDR3 has 15 residues. Germline assignment: CDR1 KGHSH and CDR2 LQKENI. V was pared by 5 bases and J by 3 bases, with 2 bases of the junction left unmatched. The chain recombines TRBV18 with TRBJ1-5; 12 nucleotides agree with TRBD1. The receptor's source is a human donor with alopecia areata. The sequencing here drew on CD4+ T cells sorted from blood, taken at week 0. The CDR3 here is CASSLGQGANQPQHF. The CDR3 DNA sequence: TGTGCCAGCTCATTGGGACAGGGGGCCAATCAGCCCCAGCATTTT.